This TCR beta chain stems from a study of blood T cell repertoires in COVID-19 (TCRdb year 2020). With respect to the entire study: Samples covering the acute and convalescent phases of COVID-19 were provided by collaborators in the United States, Italy and Spain. The prospective study material was composed of cDNA or gDNA derived from T cells, B-cell-depleted T cells, or PBMCs. The dataset comprised deeply sampled blood TCRbeta repertoires from subjects exposed to, actively infected with, or recovered from COVID-19. A freely available public database, intended as a resource for researchers studying the immune response to SARS-CoV-2, is where the repertoires were released. The samples were drawn from two sources: the first 160 participants of the ongoing ImmuneRACE study, and about 1,300 subjects contributed by 6 global collaborators. A de-identified subject ID, COVID-19 status, age in years and sex were almost always included in the sample metadata. Where available, HLA class I and class II types were obtained from metadata supplied by the sample provider rather than from assay-based typing. Paper-wide results and their limitations: How much clinical and demographic metadata was included differed by source and by participant, and the metadata was provided uncurated.

The CDR3 holds 11 amino acids from the cysteine to the phenylalanine. The kept DNA is CDR3 alone, 33 bases in frame from the first base. CDR1 and CDR2 are drawn from the germline V gene (reference sequence): DFQATT, SNEGSKA. At the junction V is shortened by 5 bases and J by 12 bases, with 16 bases in between. The collaborating institutions used their own protocols to collect whole blood in K2EDTA tubes. For TCRbeta analysis, collaborators shipped samples as frozen whole blood, isolated PBMCs, or DNA extracted from either of those sample types. This clone came up a few times. It has no known antigen specificity. Base-call qualities are not available, and no considerably larger clone is one nucleotide away. The immunoSEQ Assay, a bias-controlled multiplex PCR, was used to amplify TCRbeta CDR3 regions from genomic DNA. In the original analysis: Within the assay, amplification of reference gene primers was used to estimate how many nucleated cells each sample contained. Sequence reads were collapsed and filtered to measure the absolute abundance of every unique TCRbeta CDR3 rearrangement. For each sample, productive Simpson clonality was calculated as the square root of Simpson's diversity index across productive rearrangements. The clones in this table, taken by TCRdb from immuneACCESS, are in-frame only. Not every clone is retained; where verified, under half of the shortfall comes from an unresolved V gene, and the cause of the rest is unknown. Clone size and the V and J calls come from that table; the DNA yielded D and trimming. The sample table holds about 180,000 clones, of which less than 85% were seen once. The ten largest clones take up approximately 7% of the sample.

The clonotype was recovered from a human donor in a cohort sampled during active COVID-19. This receptor chain uses TRBV20-1 and TRBJ1-2, with the identity of the D gene unclear. The sample comprised peripheral blood. The DNA sequence is as follows: TGCAGTGCTTCCCCGGGAGTAGATGACACCTTC. The translation is CSASPGVDDTF.